One and the same sample provided the 3 T cell receptor beta chains below, sequenced in a study of shared clonotypes between healthy human individuals. This table comes from immunoSEQ multiplex PCR, and its TCRdb copy is limited to in-frame clones, with some not included. This table holds about 2.3 million clones, roughly 92% found once. The source material was naive CD4+ T cells from PBMCs. Regarding subset: CD45RA+ positively selected. All receptors derive from a man younger than 35 in good health. Some clones in this sample may be carry-over from other donors' samples.

V usage is TRBV21-1 and J usage is TRBJ1-1; the DNA was not compared with TRBD1, the D call given in the table. TRBV21-1 is a pseudogene segment. The CDR3 has 12 amino acids. This CDR3 is CASSKGTAEAFF. In nucleotides, the CDR3 is TGTGCCAGCAGCAAAGGAACAGCAGAAGCTTTCTTT.

The V call is TRBV15, the J call TRBJ2-3; 12 positions match TRBD2. Germline V gene lookup returns CDR1 LNHNV and CDR2 YYDKDF (reference sequence). Trimming removed 0 bases from V and 2 bases from J; junction bases left unmatched: 3. This CDR3 is built from 17 residues. CDR3 protein: CATSRDRLAGVTDTQYF. The CDR3 DNA is TGTGCCACCAGCAGAGATCGACTAGCGGGAGTCACAGATACGCAGTATTTT.

The chain has TRBV29-1 and TRBJ2-1; TRBD1 matches 7 bases. There are 12 residues in the CDR3. Germline CDR1 is SQVTM and CDR2 is ANQGSEA. V gave up 8 bases and J gave up 6 bases; unmatched junction bases: 7. The CDR3 sequence is CSTVGQSNEQFF. For the CDR3, the DNA is TGCAGCACCGTGGGACAGAGCAATGAGCAGTTCTTC.